This T cell receptor delta chain was recorded in a study of Vδ1+ human thymocytes. Extracted RNA was reverse transcribed into cDNA. The CDR3 regions were amplified by multiplex PCR from V-gene primers to a constant-region primer. TCRdb re-processed the multiplex PCR reads via CATT. The data show about 75,000 delta-chain clones, about 35% seen once. Looked up from germline, CDR1 is TSWWSYY and CDR2 is QGS. The trim removed 2 bases at V and 0 bases at J, leaving 16 bases unmatched. The CDR3 spans 21 residues. Study findings and constraints: Thymic TRG and TRD repertoires appeared highly polyclonal, with Gaussian CDR3 length distributions. TRG sequences recurred across donors, whereas TRD sequences stayed essentially private.

Alphabeta T cells were depleted, then CD3+ Vdelta1+ Vdelta2- thymocytes were FACS-sorted. A note on this clone: No antigen is known for it.

The sequence was collected from a boy under two years old who had congenital heart surgery. Sequencing input: Vdelta1+ gamma-delta thymocytes from the thymus. Subset reported: FACS-sorted CD3+ TCRalphabeta- TCRVdelta1+ TCRVdelta2- thymocytes. The chain couples TRDV1 to TRDJ1; TRDD3 matches 12 bases. The CDR3 nucleotides read TGTGCTCTTGGGGAAGGCCTTCCTTTTACTGGGGGATACACCCACACCGATAAACTCATCTTT. Amino acids: CALGEGLPFTGGYTHTDKLIF.